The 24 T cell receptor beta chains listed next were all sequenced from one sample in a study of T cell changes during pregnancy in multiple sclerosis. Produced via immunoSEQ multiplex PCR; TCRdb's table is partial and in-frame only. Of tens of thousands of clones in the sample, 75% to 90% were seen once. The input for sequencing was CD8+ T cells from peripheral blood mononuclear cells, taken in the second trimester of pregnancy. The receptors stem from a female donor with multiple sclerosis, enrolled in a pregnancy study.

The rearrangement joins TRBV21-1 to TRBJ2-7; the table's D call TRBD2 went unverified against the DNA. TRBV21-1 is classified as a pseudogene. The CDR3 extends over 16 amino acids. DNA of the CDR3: TGTGCCAGCAGCAGCTTGACCGGAGGGGTCCCCCACGAGCAGTACTTC. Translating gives CASSSLTGGVPHEQYF.

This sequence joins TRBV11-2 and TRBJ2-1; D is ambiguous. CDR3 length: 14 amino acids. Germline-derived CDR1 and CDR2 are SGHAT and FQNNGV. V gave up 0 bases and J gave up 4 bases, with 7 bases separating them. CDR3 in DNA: TGTGCCAGCAGCTTAGAGATCAGATACAATGAGCAGTTCTTC. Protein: CASSLEIRYNEQFF.

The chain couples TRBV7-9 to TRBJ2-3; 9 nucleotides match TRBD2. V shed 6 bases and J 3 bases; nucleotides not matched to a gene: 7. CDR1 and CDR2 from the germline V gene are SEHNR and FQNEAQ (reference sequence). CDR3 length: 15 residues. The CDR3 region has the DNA TGTGCCAGCAGGTATAGCGGGAGAGGAACAGATACGCAGTATTTT. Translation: CASRYSGRGTDTQYF. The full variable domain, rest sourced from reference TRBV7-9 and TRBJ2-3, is DTGVSQNPRHKITKRGQNVTFRCDPISEHNRLYWYRQTLGQGPEFLTYFQNEAQLEKSRLLSDRFSAERPKGSFSTLEIQRTEQGDSAMYLCASRYSGRGTDTQYFGPGTRLTVL.

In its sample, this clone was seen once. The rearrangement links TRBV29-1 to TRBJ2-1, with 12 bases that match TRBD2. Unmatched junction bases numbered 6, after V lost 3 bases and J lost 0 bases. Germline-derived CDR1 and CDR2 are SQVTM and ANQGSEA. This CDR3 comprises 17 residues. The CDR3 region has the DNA TGCAGCGTTGATGGACTAGCGGGGTCAAGCTCCTACAATGAGCAGTTCTTC. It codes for CSVDGLAGSSSYNEQFF.

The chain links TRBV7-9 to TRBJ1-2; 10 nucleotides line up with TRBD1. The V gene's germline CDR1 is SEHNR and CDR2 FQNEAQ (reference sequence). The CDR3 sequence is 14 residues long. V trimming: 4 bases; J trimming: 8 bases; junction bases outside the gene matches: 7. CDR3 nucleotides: TGTGCCAGCAGCTCGACAGGGGGCGCGACCGGCTACACCTTC. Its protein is CASSSTGGATGYTF.

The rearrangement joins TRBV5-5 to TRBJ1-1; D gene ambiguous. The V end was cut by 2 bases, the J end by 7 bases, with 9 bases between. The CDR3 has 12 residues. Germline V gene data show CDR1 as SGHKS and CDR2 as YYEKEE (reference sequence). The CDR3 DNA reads TGTGCCAGCAGCTTACGAGTGAGTGAAGCTTTCTTT. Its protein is CASSLRVSEAFF.

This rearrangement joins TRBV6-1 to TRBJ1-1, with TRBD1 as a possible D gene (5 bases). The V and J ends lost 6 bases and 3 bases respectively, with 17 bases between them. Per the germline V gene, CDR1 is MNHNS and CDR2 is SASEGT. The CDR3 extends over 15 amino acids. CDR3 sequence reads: CASRARVGEYTEAFF. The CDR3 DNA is TGTGCCAGCAGGGCCAGGGTTGGTGAGTACACTGAAGCTTTCTTT.

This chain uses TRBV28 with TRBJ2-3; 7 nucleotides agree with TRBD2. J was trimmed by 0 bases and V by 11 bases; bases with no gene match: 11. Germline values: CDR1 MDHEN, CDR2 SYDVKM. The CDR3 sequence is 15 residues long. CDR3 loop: CAASELAMSTDTQYF. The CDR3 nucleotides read TGTGCCGCCTCCGAACTAGCGATGAGCACAGATACGCAGTATTTT.

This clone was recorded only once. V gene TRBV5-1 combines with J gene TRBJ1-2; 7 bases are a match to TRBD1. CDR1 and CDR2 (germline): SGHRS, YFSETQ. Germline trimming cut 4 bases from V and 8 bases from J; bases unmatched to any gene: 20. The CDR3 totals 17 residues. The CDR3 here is CASSQRQGPSSREGYTF. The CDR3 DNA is TGCGCCAGCAGCCAACGACAGGGCCCGTCCTCGAGGGAGGGCTACACCTTC.

The CDR3, as DNA: TGTGCCAGCAGCCTGCACGGCGGGGACAATGAGCAGTTCTTC. It codes for CASSLHGGDNEQFF. The V gene is TRBV5-5, the J gene TRBJ2-1; D may be TRBD2 (6 bases). The V gene lost 4 bases and the J gene lost 5 bases, with 13 bases spanning the gap. The germline V gene encodes CDR1 SGHKS and CDR2 YYEKEE (reference sequence). The CDR3 is 14 amino acids.

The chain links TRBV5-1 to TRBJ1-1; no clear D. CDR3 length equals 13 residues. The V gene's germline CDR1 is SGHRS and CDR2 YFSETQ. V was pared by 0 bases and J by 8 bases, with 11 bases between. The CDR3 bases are TGCGCCAGCAGCTTGGCAGGCAGTGTAGAAGCTTTCTTT. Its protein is CASSLAGSVEAFF. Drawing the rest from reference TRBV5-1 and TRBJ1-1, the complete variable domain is KAGVTQTPRYLIKTRGQQVTLSCSPISGHRSVSWYQQTPGQGLQFLFEYFSETQRNKGNFPGRFSGRQFSNSRSEMNVSTLELGDSALYLCASSLAGSVEAFFGQGTRLTVV.

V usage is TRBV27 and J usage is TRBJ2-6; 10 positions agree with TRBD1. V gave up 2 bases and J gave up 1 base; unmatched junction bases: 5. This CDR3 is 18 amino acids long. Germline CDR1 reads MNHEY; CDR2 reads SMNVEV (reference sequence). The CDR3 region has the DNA TGTGCCAGCAGTTTAGACAGGGGGCGCGGTTCTGGGGCCAACGTCCTGACTTTC. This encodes CASSLDRGRGSGANVLTF.

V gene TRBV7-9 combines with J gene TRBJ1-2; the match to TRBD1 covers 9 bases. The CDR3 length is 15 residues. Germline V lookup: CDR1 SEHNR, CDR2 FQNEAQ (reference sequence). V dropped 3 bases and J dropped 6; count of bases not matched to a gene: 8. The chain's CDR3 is CASSFRTDRGDGYTF. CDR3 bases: TGTGCCAGCAGCTTTCGAACTGACAGGGGGGATGGCTACACCTTC.

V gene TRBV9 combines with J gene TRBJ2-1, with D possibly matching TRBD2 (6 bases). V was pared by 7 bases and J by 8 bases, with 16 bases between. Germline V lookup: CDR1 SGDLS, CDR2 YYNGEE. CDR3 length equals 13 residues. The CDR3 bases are TGTGCCAGCGGTCCGGGAGCTGCCTATGAGCAGTTCTTC. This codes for CASGPGAAYEQFF.

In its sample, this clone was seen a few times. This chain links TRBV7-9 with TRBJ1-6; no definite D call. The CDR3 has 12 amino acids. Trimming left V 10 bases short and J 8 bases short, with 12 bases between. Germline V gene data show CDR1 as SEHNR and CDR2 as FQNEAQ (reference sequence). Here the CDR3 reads CATRTGDSPLHF. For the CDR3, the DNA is TGTGCCACACGGACGGGAGATTCACCCCTCCACTTT.

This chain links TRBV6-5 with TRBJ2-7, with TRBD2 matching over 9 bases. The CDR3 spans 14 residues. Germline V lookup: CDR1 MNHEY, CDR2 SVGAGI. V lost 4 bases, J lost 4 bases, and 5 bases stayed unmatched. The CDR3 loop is CASSLAGESYEQYF. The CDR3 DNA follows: TGTGCCAGCAGTTTAGCGGGAGAGTCATACGAGCAGTACTTC.

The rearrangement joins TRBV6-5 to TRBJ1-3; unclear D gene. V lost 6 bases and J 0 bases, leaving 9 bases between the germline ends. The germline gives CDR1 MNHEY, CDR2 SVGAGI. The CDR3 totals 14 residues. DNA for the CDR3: TGTGCCAGCAGGGACGGGAGCTCTGGAAACACCATATATTTT. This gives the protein CASRDGSSGNTIYF.

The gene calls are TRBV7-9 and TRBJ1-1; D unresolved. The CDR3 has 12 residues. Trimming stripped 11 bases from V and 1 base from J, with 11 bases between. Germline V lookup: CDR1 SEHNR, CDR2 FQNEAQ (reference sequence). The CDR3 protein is CAARAGNTEAFF. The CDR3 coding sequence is TGTGCCGCCCGGGCGGGGAACACTGAAGCTTTCTTT.

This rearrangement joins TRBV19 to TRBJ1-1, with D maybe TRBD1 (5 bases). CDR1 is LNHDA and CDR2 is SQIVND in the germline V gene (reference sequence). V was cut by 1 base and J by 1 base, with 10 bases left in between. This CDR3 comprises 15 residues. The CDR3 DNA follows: TGTGCCAGTAGTATAGTCGGGCAGGGGAACACTGAAGCTTTCTTT. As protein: CASSIVGQGNTEAFF.

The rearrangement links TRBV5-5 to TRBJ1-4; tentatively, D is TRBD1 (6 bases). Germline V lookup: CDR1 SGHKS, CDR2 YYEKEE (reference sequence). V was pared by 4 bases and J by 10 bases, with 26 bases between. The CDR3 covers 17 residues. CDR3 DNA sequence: TGTGCCAGCAGCATGCCCGGGGGGGGCGCCCGGAGCGGAAAACTGTTTTTT. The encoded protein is CASSMPGGGARSGKLFF.

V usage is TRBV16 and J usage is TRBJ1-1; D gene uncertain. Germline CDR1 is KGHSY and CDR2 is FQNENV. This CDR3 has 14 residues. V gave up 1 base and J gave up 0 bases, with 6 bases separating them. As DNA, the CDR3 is TGTGCCAGCAGCCAATTGAGGGTGAACACTGAAGCTTTCTTT. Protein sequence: CASSQLRVNTEAFF. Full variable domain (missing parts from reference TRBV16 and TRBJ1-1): GEEVAQTPKHLVRGEGQKAKLYCAPIKGHSYVFWYQQVLKNEFKFLISFQNENVFDETGMPKERFSAKCLPNSPCSLEIQATKLEDSAVYFCASSQLRVNTEAFFGQGTRLTVV.

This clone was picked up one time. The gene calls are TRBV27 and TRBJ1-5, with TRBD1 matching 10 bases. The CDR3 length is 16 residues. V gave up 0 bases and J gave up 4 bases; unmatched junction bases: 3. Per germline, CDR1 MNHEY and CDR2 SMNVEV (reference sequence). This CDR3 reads CASSLSRTGGNQPQHF. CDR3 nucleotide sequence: TGTGCCAGCAGTTTATCGCGGACAGGGGGAAATCAGCCCCAGCATTTT.

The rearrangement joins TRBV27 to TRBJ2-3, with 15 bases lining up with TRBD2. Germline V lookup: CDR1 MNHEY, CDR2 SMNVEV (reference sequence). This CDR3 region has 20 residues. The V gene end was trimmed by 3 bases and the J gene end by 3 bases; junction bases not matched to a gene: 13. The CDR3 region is CASSLKGLAGGSEGTDTQYF. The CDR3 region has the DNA TGTGCCAGCAGTTTGAAGGGACTAGCGGGGGGATCCGAGGGGACAGATACGCAGTATTTT.

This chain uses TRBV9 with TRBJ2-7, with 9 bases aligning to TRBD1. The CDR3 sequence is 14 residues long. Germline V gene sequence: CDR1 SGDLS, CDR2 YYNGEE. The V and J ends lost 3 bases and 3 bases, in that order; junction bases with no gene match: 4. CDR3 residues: CASSGGQGGYEQYF. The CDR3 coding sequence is TGTGCCAGCAGCGGGGGACAGGGTGGCTACGAGCAGTACTTC.